This T cell receptor (beta chain) was sequenced in a study of blood T cell repertoires in COVID-19. CDR1 is GTSNPN, CDR2 SVGIG, per germline (reference sequence). The V gene end was trimmed by 3 bases and the J gene end by 6 bases; junction bases not matched to a gene: 5. This CDR3 is 12 amino acids long. Clones were read by immunoSEQ multiplex PCR, and TCRdb kept only the in-frame ones, dropping some. The sample yields around 200,000 clones, approximately 84% seen once. V and J are TRBV30 and TRBJ2-7; 7 bases agree with TRBD2. Material for sequencing was peripheral blood. The receptor was derived from a man aged 45-60 years with active or convalescent COVID-19. CDR3 loop: CAWRASGPEQYF. Here the CDR3 DNA reads TGTGCCTGGAGGGCTAGCGGACCCGAGCAGTACTTC.